This T cell receptor (beta chain) came from a study of CD8 T cells in Susac syndrome (dated by TCRdb to the late 2010s). For context, the study as a whole: Whether CD8+ T cell activation and differentiation in Susac syndrome was antigen driven was tested using repertoire sequencing.

RNA was extracted using the RNeasy kit, and about 0.45 to 1 microgram was reverse transcribed with random hexamers. TCR beta CDR3 regions were amplified with the immunoSEQ multiplex PCR assay covering 54 Vbeta and 13 Jbeta segments. PCR amplification bias was corrected using a synthetic template baseline for primer optimization and computational correction. Per the original workflow: Only productive sequences were kept, with reads annotated to V, D and J genes according to IMGT and analyzed in immunoSEQ Analyzer. Clonality was computed as one minus Shannon entropy normalized by log2 of the number of productive unique sequences. For each patient and control, public and private clones were evaluated among the 100 most prevalent clones. Clones were defined as Susac-specific if absent from the healthy and MS cohorts, from roughly 1,100 published viral clones and from other ImmuneACCESS disease sequences. Through fastp at Q25 and MiXCR, TCRdb rebuilt clones from the public reads, retaining in-frame beta chains. Here each entry gathers all rows of one CDR3 protein and keeps the most common genes and DNA. The V and J calls follow TCRdb's processing rather than the paper's. Within this sample are around 160,000 distinct CDR3 sequences, with 90% to 95% of them counted one time only. The ten largest clones capture more than 0.11% of the sample.

Peripheral blood CD8+ and CD4+ T cells from healthy donors, Susac syndrome patients and multiple sclerosis patients were profiled using high-throughput TCR beta sequencing. The healthy donors served as controls matched for age and sex. Bulk CD8+ and CD4+ T cells were purified by magnetic negative isolation, whereas CD8+ TEMRA cells were enriched by FACS. Blood was drawn into EDTA tubes, processed within 24 hours, and PBMCs were isolated by density gradient centrifugation. PBMCs intended for TCR sequencing were cryopreserved in liquid nitrogen and thawed later in a water bath at 37 degrees C. Purity of sorted or isolated CD4+, CD8+ and CD8+ TEMRA cells was at least 90%. Study-wide conclusions, independent of this receptor: The study acknowledged that relatively few individuals were included in the TCR sequencing and HLA analysis.

Turning to this clonotype: The clone's antigen remains unknown. Per-base qualities were not stored, and no clone one base away is much larger.

This TCR was recovered from a human donor in good health. Material: CD4+ T cells from PBMCs.

The CDR3 in this case is CASSRQTNTDTQYF. The DNA sequence is given as TGTGCCAGCTCAAGACAGACTAACACAGATACGCAGTATTTT. The rearrangement joined TRBV18 to TRBJ2-3; the D segment is perhaps TRBD1 or TRBD2, each sharing 5 matched bases. The cysteine opens and the phenylalanine closes a CDR3 of 14 amino acids. Kept here is only the CDR3 DNA, which spans 42 bases and is read in frame from base 1. The germline V gene specifies KGHSH as CDR1 and LQKENI as CDR2. Trimming removed 5 bases from V and 2 bases from J, leaving 11 bases between the germline ends.